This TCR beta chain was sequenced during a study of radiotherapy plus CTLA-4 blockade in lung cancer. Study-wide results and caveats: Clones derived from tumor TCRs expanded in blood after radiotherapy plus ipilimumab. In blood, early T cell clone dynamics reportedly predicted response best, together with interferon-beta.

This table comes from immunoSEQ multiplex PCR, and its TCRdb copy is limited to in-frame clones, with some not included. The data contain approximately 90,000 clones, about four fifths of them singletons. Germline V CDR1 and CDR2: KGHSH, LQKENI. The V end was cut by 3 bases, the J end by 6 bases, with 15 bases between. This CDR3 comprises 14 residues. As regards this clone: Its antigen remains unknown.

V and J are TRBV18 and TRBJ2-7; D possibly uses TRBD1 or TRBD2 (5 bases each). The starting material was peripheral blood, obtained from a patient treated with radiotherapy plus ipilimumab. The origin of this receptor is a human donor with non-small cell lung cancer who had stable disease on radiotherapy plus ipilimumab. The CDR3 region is CASSPGARIREQYF. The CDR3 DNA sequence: TGTGCCAGCTCACCCGGGGCCAGGATCCGCGAGCAGTACTTC.